This T cell receptor beta chain comes out of a study of T cells in Graves' hyperthyroidism and ophthalmopathy. Findings of the study overall: Blood also held most thyroid clonotypes expanded beyond 0.001.

This CDR3 is 13 amino acids long. V shed 7 bases and J shed 2 bases, with 11 bases lying between them. This clonotype was detected ten times or more. Its antigen is unknown. There were TCR beta CDR3 regions amplified from RNA transcripts. RT-PCR in the first round (using the HTBI primer set) targeted the TCR CDR3. TCRdb reanalysed the multiplex PCR reads using MiXCR and keeps one entry per CDR3 protein. This repertoire shows roughly 570,000 distinct CDR3 sequences, 35% to 55% found once; its top ten account for about 8.3%. The genes are TRBV12-3 or TRBV12-4 and TRBJ2-5; D perhaps matches TRBD1 (5 bases). This sequence originates from a woman younger than 30 with Graves' hyperthyroidism. Specimen: peripheral blood or thyroid tissue (not recorded which). The CDR3 DNA is TGTGCCAGCAAGGCAGGGAATCAAGAGACCCAGTACTTC. Amino acid sequence: CASKAGNQETQYF.